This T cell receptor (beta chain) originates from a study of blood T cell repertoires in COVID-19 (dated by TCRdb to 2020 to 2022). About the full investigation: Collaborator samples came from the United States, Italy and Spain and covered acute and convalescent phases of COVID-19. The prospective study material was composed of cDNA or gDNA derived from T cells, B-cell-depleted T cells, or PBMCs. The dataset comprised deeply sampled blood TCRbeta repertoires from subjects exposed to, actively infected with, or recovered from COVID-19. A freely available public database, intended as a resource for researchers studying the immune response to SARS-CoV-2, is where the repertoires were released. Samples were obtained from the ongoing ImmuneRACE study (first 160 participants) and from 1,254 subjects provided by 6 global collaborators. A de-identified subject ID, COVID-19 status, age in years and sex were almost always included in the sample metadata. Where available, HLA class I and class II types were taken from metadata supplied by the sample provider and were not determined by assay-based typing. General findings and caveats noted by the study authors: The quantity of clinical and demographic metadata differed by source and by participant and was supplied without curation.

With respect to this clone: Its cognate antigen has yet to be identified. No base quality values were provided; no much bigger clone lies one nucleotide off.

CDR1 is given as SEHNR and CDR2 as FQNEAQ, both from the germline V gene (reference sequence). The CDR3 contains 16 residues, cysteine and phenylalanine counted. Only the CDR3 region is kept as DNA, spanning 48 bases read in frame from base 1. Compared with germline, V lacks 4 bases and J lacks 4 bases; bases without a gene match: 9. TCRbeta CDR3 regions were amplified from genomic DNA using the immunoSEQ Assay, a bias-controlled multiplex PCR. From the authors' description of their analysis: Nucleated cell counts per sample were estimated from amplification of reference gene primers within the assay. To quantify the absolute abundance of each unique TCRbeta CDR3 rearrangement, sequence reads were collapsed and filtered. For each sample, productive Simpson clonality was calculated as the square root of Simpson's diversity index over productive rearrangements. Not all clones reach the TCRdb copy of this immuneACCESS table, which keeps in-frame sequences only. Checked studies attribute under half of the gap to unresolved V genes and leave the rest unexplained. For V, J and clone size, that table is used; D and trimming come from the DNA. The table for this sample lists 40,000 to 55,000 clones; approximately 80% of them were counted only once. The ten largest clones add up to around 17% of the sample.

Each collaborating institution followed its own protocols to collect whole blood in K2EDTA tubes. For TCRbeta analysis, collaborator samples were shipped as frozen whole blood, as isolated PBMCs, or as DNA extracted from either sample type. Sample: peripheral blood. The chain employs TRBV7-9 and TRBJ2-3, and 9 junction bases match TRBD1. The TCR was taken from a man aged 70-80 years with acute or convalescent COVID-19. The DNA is TGTGCCAGCAGCTCGCGAGGACAGGGGAGGGCAGATACGCAGTATTTT. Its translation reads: CASSSRGQGRADTQYF.